What follows are 25 T cell receptor beta chains derived from one specimen sequenced in a study of STAT5B mutations in CD4+ large granular lymphocyte leukemia. Profiled with immunoSEQ multiplex PCR; TCRdb holds only in-frame clones, not every one. The sample contains approximately 30,000 clones, about 89% of which appear only once. Sequenced sample: CD4+ T cells from blood buffy coats. Receptors originate from a human donor in good health.

This rearrangement joins TRBV19 to TRBJ2-1, with 12 nucleotides matching TRBD2. J gave up 6 bases and V 10 bases, and 10 bases lay outside the gene matches. In germline, CDR1 is LNHDA, CDR2 SQIVND (reference sequence). CDR3 length equals 15 residues. CDR3 in DNA: TGTGCCACCCTGGAGACTAGCGGGAGAGTCAATGAGCAGTTCTTC. It specifies CATLETSGRVNEQFF.

This clone occurred once. The V call is TRBV30, the J call TRBJ2-1; TRBD1 or TRBD2 may be the D gene (5 bases each). CDR3 length: 13 residues. CDR1 GTSNPN and CDR2 SVGIG come from the germline V gene (reference sequence). Between the trimmed V and J ends, which lost 5 bases and 0 bases, there was a span of 8 bases. The DNA for the CDR3 is TGTGCCTGGGGGACGATCTCCTACAATGAGCAGTTCTTC. It translates to CAWGTISYNEQFF.

J is TRBJ2-5 and V is TRBV20-1; D not certain. Germline V gene sequence: CDR1 DFQATT, CDR2 SNEGSKA (reference sequence). This CDR3 has 11 amino acids. Deletions cut 7 bases from V and 5 bases from J, with 11 bases between. CDR3 in DNA: TGCAGTGGGGCCGGTGGCGAGACCCAGTACTTC. This gives the protein CSGAGGETQYF.

The rearrangement joins TRBV7-2 to TRBJ2-4; 8 positions match TRBD2. Germline CDR1 reads SGHTA; CDR2 reads FQGNSA. This CDR3 is 14 amino acids long. V lost 4 bases to trimming and J lost 6 bases; unmatched junction nucleotides: 5. The DNA of the CDR3 is TGTGCCAGCAGCTCCAAAAGCGGGGGAAACATTCAGTACTTC. Translating gives CASSSKSGGNIQYF. The complete variable domain, with remaining parts taken from reference TRBV7-2 and TRBJ2-4, reads GAGVSQSPSNKVTEKGKDVELRCDPISGHTALYWYRQSLGQGLEFLIYFQGNSAPDKSGLPSDRFSAERTGGSVSTLTIQRTQQEDSAVYLCASSSKSGGNIQYFGAGTRLSVL.

This clone appeared once. The J gene is TRBJ1-3, the V gene TRBV18, with 11 bases fitting TRBD1. This CDR3 is 14 amino acids long. The germline CDR1 and CDR2 sequences are KGHSH and LQKENI. Trimming took 3 bases from V and 6 from J; bases not matched to a gene: 1. The CDR3 DNA reads TGTGCCAGCTCACCGGACAGGGGGCAAAACACCATATATTTT. Its translation is CASSPDRGQNTIYF.

V and J are TRBV5-4 and TRBJ1-1, with D hard to call. The CDR3 covers 13 residues. Germline CDR1 reads SGHNT; CDR2 reads YYREEE (reference sequence). V was cut by 2 bases and J by 6 bases, with 11 bases left in between. The CDR3 region is CASSFEVGSEAFF. DNA of the CDR3: TGTGCCAGCAGCTTCGAGGTGGGTTCTGAAGCTTTCTTT. The full variable domain, rest sourced from reference TRBV5-4 and TRBJ1-1, is ETGVTQSPTHLIKTRGQQVTLRCSSQSGHNTVSWYQQALGQGPQFIFQYYREEENGRGNFPPRFSGLQFPNYSSELNVNALELDDSALYLCASSFEVGSEAFFGQGTRLTVV.

J is TRBJ1-1 and V is TRBV10-1, with D tentatively TRBD1 (5 bases). The germline gives CDR1 WNHNN, CDR2 SYGVQD (reference sequence). This CDR3 comprises 13 residues. V was shortened by 11 bases and J by 3 bases, with 16 bases between the two germline ends. CDR3 region: CAGYRWGDTEAFF. As DNA, the CDR3 is TGCGCCGGTTACAGGTGGGGAGACACTGAAGCTTTCTTT.

This chain's CDR3 is CASSLRSGTFIDSPLHF. The CDR3 region has the DNA TGTGCCAGCAGCTTAAGGTCCGGGACCTTCATCGATTCACCCCTCCACTTT. The chain carries TRBV11-3 and TRBJ1-6; possibly TRBD1 for D (5 bases). This CDR3 spans 17 amino acids. CDR1 and CDR2 (germline): SGHNT, YENEEA. Trimming took 2 bases from V and 8 from J, leaving 19 bases between them. Supplemented by reference TRBV11-3 and TRBJ1-6, the full variable domain reads EAGVVQSPRYKIIEKKQPVAFWCNPISGHNTLYWYLQNLGQGPELLIRYENEEAVDDSQLPKDRFSAERLKGVDSTLKIQPAELGDSAVYLCASSLRSGTFIDSPLHFGNGTRLTVT.

V gene TRBV6-1 combines with J gene TRBJ2-2, with D maybe TRBD2 (6 bases). Deletions cut 2 bases from V and 4 bases from J, with 11 bases between. Germline lookup yields CDR1 MNHNS and CDR2 SASEGT. The length of the CDR3 is 15 residues. Here the CDR3 reads CASSENGRRTGELFF. CDR3 DNA sequence: TGTGCCAGCAGTGAAAACGGGAGACGCACCGGGGAGCTGTTTTTT.

J is TRBJ2-1 and V is TRBV11-2, with 7 nucleotides matching TRBD2. The V segment lost 3 bases and the J segment 0 bases; nucleotides outside the gene matches: 8. From germline, CDR1 is SGHAT and CDR2 FQNNGV. This CDR3 region has 17 residues. In DNA, the CDR3 is TGTGCCAGCAGCTTCCGAACTACTAGCGTCTCCTACAATGAGCAGTTCTTC. Protein product: CASSFRTTSVSYNEQFF. Filled out from reference TRBV11-2 and TRBJ2-1, the complete variable domain reads EAGVAQSPRYKIIEKRQSVAFWCNPISGHATLYWYQQILGQGPKLLIQFQNNGVVDDSQLPKDRFSAERLKGVDSTLKIQPAKLEDSAVYLCASSFRTTSVSYNEQFFGPGTRLTVL.

This chain links TRBV4-2 with TRBJ1-1; 7 bases fit TRBD1. The CDR3 loop spans 15 amino acids. The germline V gene encodes CDR1 LGHNA and CDR2 YNFKEQ. V lost 0 bases, J lost 7 bases, and 8 bases stayed unmatched. CDR3 nucleotides: TGTGCCAGCAGCCAAGATTTAAGCTGGGACAGTGAAGCTTTCTTT. Encoded protein: CASSQDLSWDSEAFF.

The gene calls are TRBV9 and TRBJ1-3, with TRBD1 matching 9 bases. Trimming took 2 bases from V and 1 from J; bases not matched to a gene: 7. CDR1 is SGDLS, CDR2 YYNGEE, per germline. CDR3 length equals 17 residues. The CDR3 region is CASSVGPGQGSGNTIYF. The DNA of the CDR3 is TGTGCCAGCAGCGTGGGACCGGGACAGGGTTCTGGAAACACCATATATTTT.

The gene calls are TRBV15 and TRBJ2-4; D might be TRBD2 (5 bases). CDR3 size: 15 residues. CDR1 and CDR2 from the germline V gene are LNHNV and YYDKDF (reference sequence). V was shortened by 0 bases and J by 12 bases, with 18 bases between the two germline ends. The CDR3 bases are TGTGCCACCAGCAGAGATCTCTTTCGGGAAGACGCTCAGTACTTC. Amino acid sequence: CATSRDLFREDAQYF.

This chain connects TRBV28 to TRBJ1-2; no definite D call. The CDR3 covers 15 residues. Germline assignment: CDR1 MDHEN and CDR2 SYDVKM. With 6 bases removed from V and 1 base from J, the gap between germline ends came to 15 bases. The CDR3 nucleotides read TGTGCCAGCAGGGGCGCGGGTAACGATAACTATGGCTACACCTTC. Residues: CASRGAGNDNYGYTF.

J is TRBJ1-1 and V is TRBV19, with D unclear. V was shortened by 3 bases and J by 6 bases, with 11 bases between the two germline ends. Germline V gene lookup returns CDR1 LNHDA and CDR2 SQIVND (reference sequence). The CDR3 contains 13 residues. The CDR3 DNA follows: TGTGCCAGTAGTATTGGTCCTAGGGCTGAAGCTTTCTTT. It codes for CASSIGPRAEAFF.

The V call is TRBV10-1, the J call TRBJ2-7; 10 bases align to TRBD2. Per germline, CDR1 WNHNN and CDR2 SYGVQD (reference sequence). This CDR3 region has 15 residues. Unmatched junction bases numbered 9, after V lost 5 bases and J lost 5 bases. The CDR3 loop is CASSHSFLAGDEQYF. The CDR3 DNA reads TGCGCCAGCAGTCACTCTTTTCTAGCGGGGGACGAGCAGTACTTC.

Only a few counts were recorded for this clone. This sequence joins TRBV7-9 and TRBJ1-2; 7 bases are shared with TRBD1. With 4 bases clipped from V and 9 bases from J, the junction kept 11 bases outside the gene matches. The CDR3 covers 14 residues. Germline CDR1 is SEHNR and CDR2 is FQNEAQ (reference sequence). For the CDR3, the DNA is TGTGCCAGCAGCTCTAAGACAGGGAACTTTCGCTACACCTTC. It encodes CASSSKTGNFRYTF.

J is TRBJ1-1 and V is TRBV7-8; 9 bases map to TRBD1. The CDR3 runs to 14 residues. Germline CDR1 is SGHVS and CDR2 is FQNEAQ. J lost 7 bases, V lost 5 bases, and 8 bases had no gene match. The CDR3 DNA follows: TGTGCCAGCAGCAAAACCGGGACAGGGTTTGAAGCTTTCTTT. Translating it yields CASSKTGTGFEAFF.

The chain is built from TRBV6-5 and TRBJ2-7; 7 bases match TRBD2. Looked up from germline, CDR1 is MNHEY and CDR2 is SVGAGI. The CDR3 consists of 11 residues. Trimming at V came to 8 bases and at J to 5 bases, leaving 3 bases not matched to a gene. CDR3 residues: CASGRGNEQYF. Here the CDR3 DNA reads TGTGCCAGCGGGCGGGGGAACGAGCAGTACTTC.

The chain combines TRBV28 with TRBJ1-4; TRBD1 matches at 7 bases. Germline assignment: CDR1 MDHEN and CDR2 SYDVKM. The ends lost 6 bases at V and 4 bases at J; junction bases unmatched: 11. The CDR3 sequence is 16 residues long. The CDR3 DNA is TGTGCCAGCAGGGGGGACAGCCTTGCCCTTAATGAAAAACTGTTTTTT. It is translated as CASRGDSLALNEKLFF.

The chain is built from TRBV19 and TRBJ1-5, with D possibly TRBD1 on 5 matching bases. Trimming shortened V by 3 bases and J by 4 bases, and 10 bases separated the two germline ends. The CDR3 length is 14 residues. Per the germline V gene, CDR1 is LNHDA and CDR2 is SQIVND (reference sequence). The DNA of the CDR3 is TGTGCCAGTAGTATGGTACAGGCTAATCAGCCCCAGCATTTT. As protein: CASSMVQANQPQHF.

V gene TRBV18 combines with J gene TRBJ2-2, with a weak D call TRBD1 (5 bases). The germline V gene encodes CDR1 KGHSH and CDR2 LQKENI. The CDR3 runs 14 residues. The germline V and J ends were trimmed by 4 bases and 3 bases, with 9 bases remaining between them. The CDR3 bases are TGTGCCAGCTCACGAACGACAGACACCGGGGAGCTGTTTTTT. Translated, it gives CASSRTTDTGELFF.

The CDR3 nucleotides read TGTGCCAGCAGTCCCTCCCTAAGGTGGCGGGAGTCCCACGAGCAGTACTTC. It is translated as CASSPSLRWRESHEQYF. The chain recombines TRBV27 with TRBJ2-7; 7 bases align to TRBD2. The CDR3 is 17 amino acids. Germline CDR1 MNHEY, CDR2 SMNVEV (reference sequence). The J segment lost 5 bases and the V segment lost 5 bases, leaving 18 bases of the junction unmatched.

This chain uses TRBV5-1 with TRBJ2-2; D ambiguous. The CDR3 runs to 14 residues. Germline loops: CDR1 SGHRS, CDR2 YFSETQ. V lost 3 bases and J 3 bases, leaving 9 bases between the germline ends. The CDR3 sequence: CASSSPTHTGELFF. The CDR3 DNA is TGCGCCAGCAGCTCCCCGACACACACCGGGGAGCTGTTTTTT. The full variable domain, rest sourced from reference TRBV5-1 and TRBJ2-2, is KAGVTQTPRYLIKTRGQQVTLSCSPISGHRSVSWYQQTPGQGLQFLFEYFSETQRNKGNFPGRFSGRQFSNSRSEMNVSTLELGDSALYLCASSSPTHTGELFFGEGSRLTVL.

The CDR3 protein is CASSIQAEAFF. CDR3 DNA: TGTGCCAGTAGTATTCAGGCTGAAGCTTTCTTT. This chain joins TRBV19 and TRBJ1-1; D ambiguous. Germline lookup yields CDR1 LNHDA and CDR2 SQIVND (reference sequence). The germline V and J ends were trimmed by 3 bases and 6 bases, with 5 bases remaining between them. The CDR3 loop spans 11 amino acids.